This note documents a single TCR beta chain sequence. Its antigen is undetermined. This specimen comes from a study of Ad26.COV2.S vaccination and SARS-CoV-2 variants. Study results and caveats: Vaccine recipients had higher spike-specific TCR breadth than placebo recipients. The TCR-based breadth and depth measures might underestimate overall T cell responses.

This CDR3 has 14 amino acids. In germline, CDR1 is ENHRY, CDR2 SYGVKD. Trimming removed 6 bases from V and 6 bases from J; junction bases left unmatched: 7. Treatment indicated: some 20 received Ad26.COV2.S at low or high dose, single or two shots; about five received placebo; per-sample allocation not given. Repertoires come from day 63 after the first vaccine or placebo injection. Some clones are missing from TCRdb's copy, which holds only in-frame ones; the method was immunoSEQ multiplex PCR. The repertoire includes over 350,000 clones, 88% of them detected once, and 3.5% sits in the top ten. The chain recombines TRBV10-3 with TRBJ2-1; 8 bases map to TRBD2. The source material was peripheral blood, sampled in a trial of Ad26.COV2.S vaccine versus placebo. The source of this sequence is a person between 18 and 60 years old who received the Ad26.COV2.S COVID-19 vaccine or a placebo. The CDR3 reads CAIRPGLGFNEQFF. In DNA, the CDR3 is TGTGCCATCAGGCCGGGACTAGGGTTCAATGAGCAGTTCTTC.